This T cell receptor (beta chain) was recovered during a study of PD-1 blockade in mismatch repair-deficient tumors. Study context: All were previously treated, progressing patients with some twelve mismatch repair-deficient cancer types.

The germline V gene has CDR1 MDHEN and CDR2 SYDVKM. V shed 5 bases, J shed 6 bases, and the junction held 4 bases outside the gene matches. The CDR3 loop spans 14 amino acids. Clones were read by immunoSEQ multiplex PCR, and TCRdb kept only the in-frame ones, dropping some. The data show about 120,000 clones, 70% to 90% seen once. Sequencing used peripheral blood, obtained 44 weeks after starting pembrolizumab. V gene TRBV28 combines with J gene TRBJ2-1; 10 bases match TRBD2. This clonotype was sampled from an adult with mismatch repair-deficient cancer. CDR3 DNA: TGTGCCAGCAGTACCCGACTAGCGGGCAATGAGCAGTTCTTC. This sequence encodes CASSTRLAGNEQFF.